The rows below give T cell receptor beta chains drawn from one sample of a study of response to subunit inactivated influenza vaccine. From the RT-PCR reads, TCRdb called clonotypes with MiXCR, one entry per CDR3 protein. This table holds some 150,000 distinct CDR3 sequences, about 12% found once. The sample also formed part of further work on T cells expressing NK-cell markers.

The sample in question was CD8+ T cells sorted from PBMCs, obtained approximately 12 days after vaccination. These receptors were obtained from a man between 50 and 59 years old who received an inactivated influenza vaccine. The conserved cysteine and the conserved F or W are not part of the CDR3 here. D genes are given only for firm matches.

>TRBV4-3|TRBJ2-4|TRBD1
ASSQEPSYRGENIQY
>TRBV3-1|TRBJ2-1|-
ASSQEVGPPHNEQF
>TRBV6-5|TRBJ1-1|-
ASSYWSGANTEAF
>TRBV30|TRBJ2-7|-
AWSVGSGHSYEQY
>TRBV6-5|TRBJ2-1|-
ASSYEAGRAYNEQC
>TRBV2|TRBJ2-7|TRBD1
ASSGRGSYEQY
>TRBV4-1|TRBJ2-5|TRBD2
ASSHLQAGVETQY
>TRBV7-2|TRBJ1-2|-
ASSFTYSAYGYT
>TRBV4-1|TRBJ1-2|-
ASSGLFNYGYT
>TRBV20-1|TRBJ2-3|TRBD2
SARDLFEREADTQY
>TRBV7-2|TRBJ2-2|-
ASSYYTGELF
>TRBV6-2/TRBV6-3|TRBJ2-5|TRBD2
ASNPLAGAQETQY
>TRBV29-1|TRBJ2-7|-
SVVGRASYEQY
>TRBV20-1|TRBJ2-7|-
SARDLGQTYEQY
>TRBV27|TRBJ1-1|-
ASSSLPPGGTEAF
>TRBV27|TRBJ2-7|TRBD1
ASSANRGLTEQY
>TRBV28|TRBJ2-4|-
ASSYPGWSSSNIQY
>TRBV5-1|TRBJ2-7|-
ASSPNDRTYEQY
>TRBV6-5|TRBJ1-2|-
ASSYAPPRGHGYT
>TRBV15|TRBJ1-5|-
ATSRIVGFVGSNQPQH
>TRBV2|TRBJ2-3|-
ASIYGTDTQY
>TRBV6-2/TRBV6-3|TRBJ2-7|TRBD1
AGGQGSYEQY
>TRBV20-1|TRBJ2-5|-
SARLAKETQY
>TRBV3-1|TRBJ2-1|-
ASSHRTTGEQF
>TRBV12-3/TRBV12-4|TRBJ2-7|TRBD1
ASSLVLWQGAEQY
>TRBV13|TRBJ2-1|TRBD2
ASSFVGLADNEQF
>TRBV10-2|TRBJ2-3|-
ASSVLGTGDTQY
>TRBV12-3/TRBV12-4|TRBJ2-7|-
ASSSEGQIYEQY
>TRBV12-3/TRBV12-4|TRBJ2-3|-
ASSADRDYTDTQY
>TRBV12-3/TRBV12-4|TRBJ2-1|TRBD2
ASSYRTSGGAGEQF
>TRBV7-9|TRBJ1-2|-
ASSLGHQGGDYGYT
>TRBV7-9|TRBJ2-7|-
ASSLNPGAYEQY
>TRBV6-5|TRBJ2-2|-
ASSYSGGWNTGELF
>TRBV7-7|TRBJ2-2|-
SSSLTALGTGELF
>TRBV3-1|TRBJ1-1|-
ASSQVFGTEAF
>TRBV6-1|TRBJ1-2|-
ASSEAEFNVDGGYT
>TRBV27|TRBJ1-3|TRBD1
ASRIGQGGDTIY
>TRBV7-9|TRBJ1-2|-
ASSLPTPGEGNYGYT
>TRBV7-3|TRBJ2-7|TRBD1
ASRPRQGGPPPSVEQY
>TRBV15|TRBJ2-7|-
ATSRARLSSYEQY
>TRBV6-2/TRBV6-3|TRBJ2-7|-
ASSLTGTLSSYEQY
>TRBV19|TRBJ1-6|-
ASSIWLRGVDGSPLH
>TRBV12-3/TRBV12-4|TRBJ2-7|-
ASSQMPLPQGPDDEQY
>TRBV12-3/TRBV12-4|TRBJ2-3|TRBD2
ASSVSGGETDTQY
>TRBV19|TRBJ2-7|TRBD1
ASSLRGHYEQY
>TRBV7-9|TRBJ2-7|-
ASSLAGGEQY